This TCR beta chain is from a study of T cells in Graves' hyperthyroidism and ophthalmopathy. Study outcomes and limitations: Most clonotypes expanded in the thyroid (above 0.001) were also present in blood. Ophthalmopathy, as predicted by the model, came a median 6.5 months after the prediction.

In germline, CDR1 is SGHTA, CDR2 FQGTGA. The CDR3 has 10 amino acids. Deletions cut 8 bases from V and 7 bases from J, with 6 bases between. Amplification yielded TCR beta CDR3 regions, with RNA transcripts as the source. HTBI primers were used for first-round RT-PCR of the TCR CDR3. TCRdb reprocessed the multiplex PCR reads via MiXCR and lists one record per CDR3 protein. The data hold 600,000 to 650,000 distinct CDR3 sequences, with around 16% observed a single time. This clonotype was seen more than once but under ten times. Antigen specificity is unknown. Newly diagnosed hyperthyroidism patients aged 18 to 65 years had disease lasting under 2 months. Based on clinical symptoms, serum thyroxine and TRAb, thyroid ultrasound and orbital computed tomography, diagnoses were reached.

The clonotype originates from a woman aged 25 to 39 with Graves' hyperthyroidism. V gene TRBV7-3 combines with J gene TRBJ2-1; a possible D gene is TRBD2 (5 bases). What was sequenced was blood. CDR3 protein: CASGENEQFF. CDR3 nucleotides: TGTGCCAGCGGGGAGAATGAGCAGTTCTTC.